This TCR beta chain derives from a study of T cells after yellow fever vaccination (dated 2019 in TCRdb). Study-level background: The SMART-Seq v4 Ultra Low Input RNA kit was used to prepare libraries from fractions with low cell numbers. The cohort comprised two healthy male donors, one aged 18 to 30 and one aged 30 to 40 years. To track T-cell clones before and after primary and booster YFV17D yellow fever vaccination, bulk TCR alpha and beta repertoires were sequenced longitudinally. Blood was collected at multiple timepoints before and after primary and secondary immunization, and bulk PBMC replicates and cell subsets were isolated. What the research found in general, with its limitations: After the booster, most clones that had expanded after primary vaccination were detected again (nearly 97% of CD4 and around nine tenths of CD8), suggesting broad maintenance of memory. A small fraction of clonotypes showed up in both the CD4 and CD8 compartments, probably as a result of convergent recombination. Because abundant contaminating clonotypes from the bulk population could be contained in FACS-sorted repertoires, computational filtering was required. Compared with the primary T-cell response, the secondary T-cell response was faster but weaker, reaching its peak on day 5 rather than on day 15. Only a couple of donors were included in the study, so the extent to which the findings can be generalized is limited.

TCR cDNA was synthesized by 5'RACE template switching, which introduced a universal primer site and unique molecular identifiers. cDNA synthesis was primed from both the TCR alpha and TCR beta constant segments. Libraries were amplified in two PCR steps, with sample barcodes and sequencing adapters added in the second step. Sequencing of libraries was performed on Illumina HiSeq 2500 (2x100 bp) or NovaSeq (2x150 bp). In the source study's methods: Reads were demultiplexed and collapsed into UMI consensus sequences with MIGEC, and V(D)J alignment was performed with MiXCR. Vaccine-responding clonotypes were identified with edgeR using replicate PBMC samples, with FDR below 0.01 and a log2 fold change above 5 up to day 15 being required. Each bulk clonotype was labeled CD4 or CD8 based on which sequenced repertoire, CD4 or CD8, contained the clonotype at higher abundance. TCRdb reprocessed the public reads (quality trimming at Q25 with fastp, clone calling with MiXCR) and kept in-frame beta chains. Rows are combined by CDR3 protein, so each entry shows the most common genes and DNA. These V and J calls derive from TCRdb rather than the authors' analysis. Counted in this sample were 550,000 to 750,000 distinct CDR3 sequences; about 14% of them appeared once. Of the sample, around 15% falls within the top ten clones.

As to this clonotype: Its specific antigen is unknown. At one boundary the junction diverges from the germline segment, which might be a read error.

There are 14 amino acids in the CDR3, from cysteine to phenylalanine inclusive. The DNA shown is the 42-base CDR3, in frame from base 1. In the germline V gene, CDR1 corresponds to MNHNS and CDR2 to SASEGT. The treatment or condition label on this specimen signifies: live attenuated yellow fever vaccine strain. At every blood-draw timepoint, two biological replicates of bulk PBMCs were collected. A standard Ficoll-Paque protocol was used to isolate PBMCs from peripheral blood. RNA was extracted with TriZol from bulk PBMCs, CD4 and CD8 fractions, and dextramer-positive and dextramer-negative fractions.

The rearrangement combines TRBV6-1 with TRBJ1-1; no D segment can be confidently identified. The sequences come from PBMCs, collected on the day of the yellow fever booster vaccination. This clonotype originated in a man younger than 40 who received the YFV17D yellow fever vaccine. The CDR3 sequence is CASSRTLQNNEAFF. The nucleotides are TGTGCCAGCAGCCGAACCCTGCAAAACAATGAAGCTTTCTTT.